This TCR beta chain was captured by sequencing in a study of blood T cell repertoires in COVID-19. Study at large: There were acute and convalescent COVID-19 samples, and they came from the United States, Italy and Spain. Sample material is recorded as cDNA or gDNA derived from T cells, B-cell-depleted T cells, or PBMCs.

The CDR3 sequence is 19 residues long. Authors' methods: Quantification of nucleated cells was approximated via reference gene primer amplification. The table came from immunoSEQ multiplex PCR; TCRdb's copy has only in-frame clones and leaves some out. V and J calls and clone size follow that table, whereas D and trimming were derived from the DNA. This table holds 120,000 or so clones, over 75% found once. The rearrangement uses TRBV12-1 and TRBJ2-5; the D call of TRBD2 is as the table states it, not checked on the DNA. TRBV12-1 is noted as a pseudogene. The material sequenced was peripheral blood. This TCR was sampled from a man aged 50 to 59 with acute or convalescent COVID-19. CDR3 coding DNA: TGTGCCAGCAGCTTTGTCCGGGAGGGCAACCCCGGTTTTACGGAGACCCAGTACTTC. It codes for CASSFVREGNPGFTETQYF.